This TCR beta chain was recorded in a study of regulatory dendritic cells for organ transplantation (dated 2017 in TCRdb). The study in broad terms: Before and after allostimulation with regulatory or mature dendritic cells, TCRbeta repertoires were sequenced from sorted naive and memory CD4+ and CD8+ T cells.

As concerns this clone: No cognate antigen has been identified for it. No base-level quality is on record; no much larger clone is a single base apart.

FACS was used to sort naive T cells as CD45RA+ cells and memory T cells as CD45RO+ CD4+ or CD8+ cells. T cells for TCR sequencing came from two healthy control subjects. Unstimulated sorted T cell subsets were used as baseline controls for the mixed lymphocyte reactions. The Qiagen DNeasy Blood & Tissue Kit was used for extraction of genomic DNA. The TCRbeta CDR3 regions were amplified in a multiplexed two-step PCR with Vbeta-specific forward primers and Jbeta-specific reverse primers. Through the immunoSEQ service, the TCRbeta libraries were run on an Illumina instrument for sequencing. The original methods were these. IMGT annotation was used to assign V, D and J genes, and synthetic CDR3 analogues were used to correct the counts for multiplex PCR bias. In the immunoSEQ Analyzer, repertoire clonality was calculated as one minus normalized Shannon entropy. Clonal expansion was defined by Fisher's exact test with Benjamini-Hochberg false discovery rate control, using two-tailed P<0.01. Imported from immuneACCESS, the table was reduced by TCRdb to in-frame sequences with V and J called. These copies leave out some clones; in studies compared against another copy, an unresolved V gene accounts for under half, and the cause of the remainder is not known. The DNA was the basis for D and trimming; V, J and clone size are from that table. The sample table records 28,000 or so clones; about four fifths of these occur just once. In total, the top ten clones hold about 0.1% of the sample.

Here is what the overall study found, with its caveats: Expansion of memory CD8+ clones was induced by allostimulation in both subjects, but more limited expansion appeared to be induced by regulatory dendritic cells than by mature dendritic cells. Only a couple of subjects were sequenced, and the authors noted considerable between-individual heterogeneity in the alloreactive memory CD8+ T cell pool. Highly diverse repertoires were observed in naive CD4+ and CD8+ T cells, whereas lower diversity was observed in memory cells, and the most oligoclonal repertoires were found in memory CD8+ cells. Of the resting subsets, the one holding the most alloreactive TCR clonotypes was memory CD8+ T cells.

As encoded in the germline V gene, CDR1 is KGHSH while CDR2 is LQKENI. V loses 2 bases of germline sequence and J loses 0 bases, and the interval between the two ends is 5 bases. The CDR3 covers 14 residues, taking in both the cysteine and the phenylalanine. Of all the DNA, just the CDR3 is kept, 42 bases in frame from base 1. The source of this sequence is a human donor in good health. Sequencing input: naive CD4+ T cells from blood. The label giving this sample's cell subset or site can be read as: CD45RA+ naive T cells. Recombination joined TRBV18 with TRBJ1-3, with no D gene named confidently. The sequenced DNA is TGTGCCAGCTCACCAGGTAGCTCTGGAAACACCATATATTTT. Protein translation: CASSPGSSGNTIYF.